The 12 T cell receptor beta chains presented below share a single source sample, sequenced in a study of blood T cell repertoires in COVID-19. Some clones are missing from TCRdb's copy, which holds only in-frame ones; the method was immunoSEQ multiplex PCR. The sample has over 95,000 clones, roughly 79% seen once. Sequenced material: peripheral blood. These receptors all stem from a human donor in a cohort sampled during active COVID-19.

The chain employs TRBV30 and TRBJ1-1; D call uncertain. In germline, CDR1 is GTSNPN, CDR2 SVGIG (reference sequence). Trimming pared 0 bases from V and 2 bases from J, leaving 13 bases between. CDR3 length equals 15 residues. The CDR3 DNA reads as TGTGCCTGGAGTGTGGGCAGTGGGCCTAACACTGAAGCTTTCTTT. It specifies CAWSVGSGPNTEAFF.

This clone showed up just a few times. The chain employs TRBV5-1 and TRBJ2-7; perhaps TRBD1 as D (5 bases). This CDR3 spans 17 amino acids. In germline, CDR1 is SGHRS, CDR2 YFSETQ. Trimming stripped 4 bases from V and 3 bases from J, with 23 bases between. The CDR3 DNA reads TGCGCCAGCAGCGGGTCCGTTACAGGCCCCGGTTACTACGAGCAGTACTTC. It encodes CASSGSVTGPGYYEQYF.

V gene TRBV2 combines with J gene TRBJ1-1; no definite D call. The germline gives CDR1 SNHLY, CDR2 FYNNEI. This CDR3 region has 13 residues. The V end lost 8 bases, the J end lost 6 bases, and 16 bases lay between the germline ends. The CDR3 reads CASAAEWLPEAFF. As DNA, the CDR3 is TGTGCCAGCGCGGCGGAGTGGTTACCTGAAGCTTTCTTT.

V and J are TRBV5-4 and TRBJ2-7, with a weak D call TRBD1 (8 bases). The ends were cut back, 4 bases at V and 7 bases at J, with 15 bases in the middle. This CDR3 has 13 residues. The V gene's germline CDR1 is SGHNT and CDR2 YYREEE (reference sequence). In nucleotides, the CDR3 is TGTGCCAGCAGCCGAGACAGGGGAGGGGAGCAGTACTTC. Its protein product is CASSRDRGGEQYF.

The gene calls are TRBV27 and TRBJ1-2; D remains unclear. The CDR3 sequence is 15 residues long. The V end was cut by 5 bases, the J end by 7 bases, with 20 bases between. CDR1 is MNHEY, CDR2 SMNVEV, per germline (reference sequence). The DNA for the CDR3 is TGTGCCAGCAGTCCCGGAGCGCCCCTGATGAGTGGCTACACCTTC. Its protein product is CASSPGAPLMSGYTF.

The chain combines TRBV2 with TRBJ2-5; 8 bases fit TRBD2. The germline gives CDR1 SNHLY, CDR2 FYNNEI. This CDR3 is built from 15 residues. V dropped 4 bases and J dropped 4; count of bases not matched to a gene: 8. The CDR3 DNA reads TGTGCCAGCAGTGGAGCGGGAGTAGGGTCAGAGACCCAGTACTTC. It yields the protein CASSGAGVGSETQYF.

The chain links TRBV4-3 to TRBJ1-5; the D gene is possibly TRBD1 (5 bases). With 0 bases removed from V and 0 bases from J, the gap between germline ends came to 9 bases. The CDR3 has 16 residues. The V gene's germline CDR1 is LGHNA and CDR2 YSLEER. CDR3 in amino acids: CASSQDLRGSNQPQHF. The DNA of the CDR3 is TGCGCCAGCAGCCAAGACCTTAGGGGTAGCAATCAGCCCCAGCATTTT.

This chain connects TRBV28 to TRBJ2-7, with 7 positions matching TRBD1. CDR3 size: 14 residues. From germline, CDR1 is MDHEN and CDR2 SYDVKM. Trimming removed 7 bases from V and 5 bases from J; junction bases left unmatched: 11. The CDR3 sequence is CASTIGQGVHEQYF. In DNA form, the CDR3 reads TGTGCCAGCACTATCGGTCAGGGGGTCCACGAGCAGTACTTC.

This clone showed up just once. Here the CDR3 DNA reads TGCAGTGCTAGTTTTCGCGGGACGACAGATACGCAGTATTTT. Translation: CSASFRGTTDTQYF. V usage is TRBV20-1 and J usage is TRBJ2-3, with D possibly TRBD2 on 6 matching bases. Deletions cut 3 bases from V and 3 bases from J, with 13 bases between. The CDR3 spans 14 residues. Germline-derived CDR1 and CDR2 are DFQATT and SNEGSKA (reference sequence).

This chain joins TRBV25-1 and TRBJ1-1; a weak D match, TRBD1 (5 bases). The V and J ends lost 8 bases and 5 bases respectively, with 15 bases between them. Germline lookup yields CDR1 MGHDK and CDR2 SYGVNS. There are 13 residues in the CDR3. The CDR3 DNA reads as TGTGCCAGCGGAGGGACGGTGTGGACTGAAGCTTTCTTT. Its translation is CASGGTVWTEAFF.

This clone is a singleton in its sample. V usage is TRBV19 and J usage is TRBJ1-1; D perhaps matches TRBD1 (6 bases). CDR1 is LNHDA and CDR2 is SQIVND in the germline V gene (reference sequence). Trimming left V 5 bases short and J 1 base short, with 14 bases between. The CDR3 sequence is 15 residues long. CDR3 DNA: TGTGCCAGTAGTCCGACCGGGACACCGAACACTGAAGCTTTCTTT. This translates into CASSPTGTPNTEAFF.

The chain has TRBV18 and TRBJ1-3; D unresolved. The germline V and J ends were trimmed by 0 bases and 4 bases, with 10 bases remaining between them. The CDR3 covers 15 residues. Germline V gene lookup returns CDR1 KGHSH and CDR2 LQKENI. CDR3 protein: CASSPPGRAGNTIYF. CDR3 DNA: TGTGCCAGCTCACCACCGGGCAGAGCAGGAAACACCATATATTTT.